Following are 14 T cell receptor beta chains from one sample sequenced in a study of radiotherapy plus CTLA-4 blockade in lung cancer. Sequencing was performed with immunoSEQ multiplex PCR; in TCRdb, only in-frame clones are kept and a portion is missing. The sample comprises some 80,000 clones, around 79% of which are singletons, and approximately 22% rests with the top ten. Sequenced material: peripheral blood, taken from a patient treated with radiotherapy plus ipilimumab. These receptors were taken from a human donor with non-small cell lung cancer whose response to radiotherapy plus ipilimumab could not be evaluated. Some clones in this sample may be carry-over from other donors' samples.

This chain connects TRBV5-1 to TRBJ2-5; 8 positions agree with TRBD2. The germline CDR1 and CDR2 sequences are SGHRS and YFSETQ. CDR3 length: 16 amino acids. V dropped 0 bases and J dropped 1; count of bases not matched to a gene: 5. The CDR3: CASSLGSGGSQETQYF. The DNA for the CDR3 is TGCGCCAGCAGCTTGGGGTCGGGGGGGTCCCAAGAGACCCAGTACTTC.

Only a few counts were recorded for this clone. The chain uses TRBV6-4 and TRBJ1-5; TRBD1 matches at 7 bases. V was pared by 3 bases and J by 0 bases, with 8 bases of the junction left unmatched. This CDR3 has 17 amino acids. Germline assignment: CDR1 MRHNA and CDR2 SNTAGT. The CDR3 region has the DNA TGTGCCAGCAGTGAAGGAGGGACAGAATATAGCAATCAGCCCCAGCATTTT. Protein: CASSEGGTEYSNQPQHF.

This clone appeared once. The J gene is TRBJ1-5, the V gene TRBV5-4; 7 bases line up with TRBD1. V dropped 3 bases and J dropped 3; count of bases not matched to a gene: 3. There are 14 residues in the CDR3. The germline V gene encodes CDR1 SGHNT and CDR2 YYREEE (reference sequence). In nucleotides, the CDR3 is TGTGCCAGCAGCTCACAGGGGCTCAATCAGCCCCAGCATTTT. Protein product: CASSSQGLNQPQHF.

The J gene is TRBJ2-1, the V gene TRBV2; a possible D gene is TRBD2 (5 bases). Germline V lookup: CDR1 SNHLY, CDR2 FYNNEI. V lost 5 bases and J lost 10, with 15 bases in between. CDR3 size: 13 residues. The CDR3 region has the DNA TGTGCCAGCAGTCAAACTGCGCGGGTCGAGCAGTTCTTC. Encoded protein: CASSQTARVEQFF.

V and J are TRBV5-1 and TRBJ1-1, with TRBD1 as a possible D gene (5 bases). Per germline, CDR1 SGHRS and CDR2 YFSETQ. Trimming removed 1 base at V and 0 bases at J, with 13 bases between. The CDR3 contains 16 residues. CDR3 sequence reads: CASSLQTADMNTEAFF. Here the CDR3 DNA reads TGCGCCAGCAGCTTGCAGACAGCCGATATGAACACTGAAGCTTTCTTT.

V gene TRBV5-1 combines with J gene TRBJ2-3; tentatively, D is TRBD2 (5 bases). This CDR3 has 13 residues. Germline CDR1 SGHRS, CDR2 YFSETQ. V lost 9 bases to trimming and J lost 0 bases, with 11 bases between them. CDR3 amino acids: CATTTGSTDTQYF. The CDR3 nucleotides read TGCGCCACCACTACGGGGAGCACAGATACGCAGTATTTT.

This clone has only a few counts. The chain couples TRBV18 to TRBJ1-2, with a possible D match to TRBD1 (6 bases). The CDR3 spans 13 residues. Between the trimmed V and J ends, which lost 3 bases and 3 bases, there was a span of 8 bases. Germline assignment: CDR1 KGHSH and CDR2 LQKENI. CDR3 DNA sequence: TGTGCCAGCTCACCGCAGGGGTACTATGGCTACACCTTC. It encodes CASSPQGYYGYTF.

V usage is TRBV11-1 and J usage is TRBJ2-2; D remains ambiguous. This CDR3 is 11 amino acids long. CDR1 is SGHAT and CDR2 is FQDESV in the germline V gene (reference sequence). V lost 4 bases and J 6 bases, leaving 3 bases between the germline ends. This chain's CDR3 is CASSSAGELFF. CDR3 nucleotide sequence: TGTGCCAGCAGCTCTGCCGGGGAGCTGTTTTTT.

The CDR3 loop is CASTPAGGGNQPQHF. DNA of the CDR3: TGTGCCAGCACTCCGGCGGGGGGAGGCAATCAGCCCCAGCATTTT. The rearrangement joins TRBV28 to TRBJ1-5; D is perhaps TRBD1 (5 bases). Germline V gene sequence: CDR1 MDHEN, CDR2 SYDVKM. The CDR3 is 15 amino acids. The V gene lost 7 bases and the J gene lost 2 bases, with 15 bases spanning the gap. The whole variable domain, filled in from reference TRBV28 and TRBJ1-5, reads DVKVTQSSRYLVKRTGEKVFLECVQDMDHENMFWYRQDPGLGLRLIYFSYDVKMKEKGDIPEGYSVSREKKERFSLILESASTNQTSMYLCASTPAGGGNQPQHFGDGTRLSIL.

V usage is TRBV5-6 and J usage is TRBJ1-3; no clear D gene. CDR3 length: 15 amino acids. V was pared by 0 bases and J by 2 bases, with 9 bases between. Germline V CDR1 and CDR2: SGHDT, YYEEEE. CDR3: CASSLGARAGNTIYF. The CDR3 DNA reads TGTGCCAGCAGCTTGGGGGCGAGGGCTGGAAACACCATATATTTT.

This clone was detected only once. V usage is TRBV5-4 and J usage is TRBJ2-7, with 7 bases that match TRBD1. V was pared by 4 bases and J by 0 bases, with 10 bases of the junction left unmatched. The CDR3 runs 16 residues. Germline V gene lookup returns CDR1 SGHNT and CDR2 YYREEE (reference sequence). The chain's CDR3 is CASSLKRDSTSYEQYF. Written as DNA, the CDR3 is TGTGCCAGCAGCCTGAAACGGGACAGTACCTCCTACGAGCAGTACTTC.

The rearrangement joins TRBV27 to TRBJ2-2, with TRBD1 as a possible D gene (5 bases). Per germline, CDR1 MNHEY and CDR2 SMNVEV (reference sequence). The CDR3 loop spans 15 amino acids. Trimming left V 2 bases short and J 5 bases short, with 12 bases between. The CDR3 sequence: CASSLGQGWTGELFF. The CDR3 nucleotides read TGTGCCAGCAGTTTAGGGCAGGGTTGGACCGGGGAGCTGTTTTTT.

CDR3 loop: CASSYWAEAFF. The CDR3 nucleotides read TGTGCCAGCAGTTATTGGGCCGAAGCTTTCTTT. This chain connects TRBV6-9 to TRBJ1-1; D is unclear. The germline V gene encodes CDR1 MNHGY and CDR2 SVAAGI. Trimming cost V 1 base and J 8 bases, with 5 bases left between them. The CDR3 loop spans 11 amino acids.

CDR3 protein: CASSLGLGSLTEAFF. The CDR3 nucleotides are TGTGCCAGCAGCTTGGGGTTGGGGAGCCTAACTGAAGCTTTCTTT. The chain employs TRBV5-4 and TRBJ1-1; D is unresolved. Germline-derived CDR1 and CDR2 are SGHNT and YYREEE (reference sequence). V was shortened by 0 bases and J by 5 bases, with 14 bases between the two germline ends. This CDR3 has 15 amino acids.